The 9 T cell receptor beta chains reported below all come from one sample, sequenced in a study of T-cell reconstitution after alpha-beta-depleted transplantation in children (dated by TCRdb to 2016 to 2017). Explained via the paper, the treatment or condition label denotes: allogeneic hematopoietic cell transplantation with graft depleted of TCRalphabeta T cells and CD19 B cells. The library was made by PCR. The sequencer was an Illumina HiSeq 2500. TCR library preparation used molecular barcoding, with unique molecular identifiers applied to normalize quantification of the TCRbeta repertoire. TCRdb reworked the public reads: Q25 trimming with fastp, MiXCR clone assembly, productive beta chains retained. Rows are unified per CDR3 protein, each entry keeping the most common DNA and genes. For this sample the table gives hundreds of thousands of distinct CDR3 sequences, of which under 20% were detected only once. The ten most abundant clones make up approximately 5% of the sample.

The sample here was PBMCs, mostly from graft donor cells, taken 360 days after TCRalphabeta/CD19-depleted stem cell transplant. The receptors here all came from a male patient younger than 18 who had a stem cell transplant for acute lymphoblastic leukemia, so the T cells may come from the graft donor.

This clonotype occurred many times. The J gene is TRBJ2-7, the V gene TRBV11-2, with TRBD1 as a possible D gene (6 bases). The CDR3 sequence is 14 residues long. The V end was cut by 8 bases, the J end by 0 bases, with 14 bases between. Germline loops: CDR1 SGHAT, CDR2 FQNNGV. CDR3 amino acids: CASHKTGASYEQYF. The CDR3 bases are TGTGCCAGCCACAAGACAGGTGCCTCCTACGAGCAGTACTTC.

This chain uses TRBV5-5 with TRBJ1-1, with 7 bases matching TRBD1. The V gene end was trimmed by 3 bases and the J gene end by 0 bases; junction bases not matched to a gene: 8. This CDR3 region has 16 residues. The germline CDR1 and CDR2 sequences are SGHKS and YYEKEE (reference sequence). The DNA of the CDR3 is TGTGCCAGCAGCTGGCGGACAGGACCCATGAACACTGAAGCTTTCTTT. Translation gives CASSWRTGPMNTEAFF.

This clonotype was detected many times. For the CDR3, the DNA is TGTGCCAGCAGTGTCCTTGGATCAAGCGGGAGGCTCGGGGGGGAGCAGTACTTC. The encoded protein is CASSVLGSSGRLGGEQYF. V is TRBV2 and J is TRBJ2-7; 9 bases align to TRBD2. V lost 4 bases and J lost 7; bases outside the gene matches: 20. Germline assignment: CDR1 SNHLY and CDR2 FYNNEI. The CDR3 has 18 residues.

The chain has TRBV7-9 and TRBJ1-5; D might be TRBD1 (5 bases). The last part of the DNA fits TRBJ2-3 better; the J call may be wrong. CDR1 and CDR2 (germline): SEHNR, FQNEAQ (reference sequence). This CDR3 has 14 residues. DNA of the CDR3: TGTGCCAGCAGCTTATCTCAGGGCTTTCAGCCCCAGTATTTT. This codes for CASSLSQGFQPQYF.

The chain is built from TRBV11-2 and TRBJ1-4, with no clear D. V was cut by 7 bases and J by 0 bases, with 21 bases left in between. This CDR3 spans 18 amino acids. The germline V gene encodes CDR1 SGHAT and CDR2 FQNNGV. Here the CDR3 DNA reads TGTGCCAGCACAGAAGCGCGGTTTAGATTTGCAACTAATGAAAAACTGTTTTTT. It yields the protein CASTEARFRFATNEKLFF.

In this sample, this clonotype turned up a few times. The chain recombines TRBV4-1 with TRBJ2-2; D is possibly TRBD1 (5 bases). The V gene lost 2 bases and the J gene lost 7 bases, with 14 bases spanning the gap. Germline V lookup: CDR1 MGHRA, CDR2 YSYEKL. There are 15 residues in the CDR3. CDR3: CASSQRGSYNGELFF. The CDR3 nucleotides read TGCGCCAGCAGCCAAAGGGGATCGTATAACGGGGAGCTGTTTTTT.

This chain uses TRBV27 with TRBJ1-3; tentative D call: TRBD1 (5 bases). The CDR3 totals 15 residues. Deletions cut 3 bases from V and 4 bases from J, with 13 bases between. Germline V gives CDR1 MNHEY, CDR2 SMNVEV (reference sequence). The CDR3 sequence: CASSLGRAAGNTIYF. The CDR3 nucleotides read TGTGCCAGCAGTTTGGGCAGGGCGGCGGGAAACACCATATATTTT.

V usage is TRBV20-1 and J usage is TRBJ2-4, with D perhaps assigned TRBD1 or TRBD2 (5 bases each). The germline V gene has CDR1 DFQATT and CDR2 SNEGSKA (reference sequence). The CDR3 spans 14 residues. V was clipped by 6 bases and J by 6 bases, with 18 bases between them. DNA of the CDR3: TGCAGTGCCCCCCGGCCATGGGACGGAAACATTCAGTACTTC. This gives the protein CSAPRPWDGNIQYF.

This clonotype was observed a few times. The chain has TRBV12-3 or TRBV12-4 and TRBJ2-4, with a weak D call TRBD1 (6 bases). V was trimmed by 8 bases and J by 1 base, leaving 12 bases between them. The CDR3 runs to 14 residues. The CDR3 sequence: CASCLRGAKNIQYF. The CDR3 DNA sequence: TGTGCCAGCTGCTTGAGGGGGGCCAAAAACATTCAGTACTTC.